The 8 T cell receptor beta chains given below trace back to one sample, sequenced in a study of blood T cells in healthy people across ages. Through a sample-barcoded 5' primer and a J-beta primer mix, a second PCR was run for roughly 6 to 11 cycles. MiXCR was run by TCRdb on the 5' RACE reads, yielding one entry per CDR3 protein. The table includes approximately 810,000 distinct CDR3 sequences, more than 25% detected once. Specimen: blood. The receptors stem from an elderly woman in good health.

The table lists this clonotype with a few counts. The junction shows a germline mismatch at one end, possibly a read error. CDR3 loop: CVSSPTGTSGGDTQYF. The CDR3 region has the DNA TGTGTCAGCAGCCCCACCGGGACTAGCGGCGGAGATACGCAGTATTTT. This sequence joins TRBV5-5 and TRBJ2-3, with 11 positions matching TRBD2. Per the germline V gene, CDR1 is SGHKS and CDR2 is YYEKEE (reference sequence). The CDR3 totals 16 residues.

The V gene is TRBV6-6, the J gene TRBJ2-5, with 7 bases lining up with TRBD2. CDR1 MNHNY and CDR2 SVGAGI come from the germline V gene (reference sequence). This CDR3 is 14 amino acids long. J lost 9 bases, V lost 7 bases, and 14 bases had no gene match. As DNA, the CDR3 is TGTGCCAGCACCCCGGGACTAAGAGGAGCTTCCCAGTACTTC. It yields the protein CASTPGLRGASQYF.

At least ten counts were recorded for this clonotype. CDR3 sequence reads: CASSLVDRGKNTEAFF. DNA for the CDR3: TGTGCCAGCAGCTTGGTGGACAGGGGTAAGAACACTGAAGCTTTCTTT. The chain employs TRBV5-6 and TRBJ1-1; 9 bases fit TRBD1. The V gene's germline CDR1 is SGHDT and CDR2 YYEEEE. This CDR3 has 16 amino acids. V lost 0 bases, J lost 1 base, and 4 bases stayed unmatched.

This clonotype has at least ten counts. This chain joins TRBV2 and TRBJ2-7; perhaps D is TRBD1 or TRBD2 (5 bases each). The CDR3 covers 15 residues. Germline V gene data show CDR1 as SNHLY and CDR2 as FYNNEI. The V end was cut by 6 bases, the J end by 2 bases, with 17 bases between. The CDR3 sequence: CASSDPRDATYEQYF. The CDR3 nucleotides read TGTGCCAGCAGCGACCCCCGGGACGCAACCTACGAGCAGTACTTC.

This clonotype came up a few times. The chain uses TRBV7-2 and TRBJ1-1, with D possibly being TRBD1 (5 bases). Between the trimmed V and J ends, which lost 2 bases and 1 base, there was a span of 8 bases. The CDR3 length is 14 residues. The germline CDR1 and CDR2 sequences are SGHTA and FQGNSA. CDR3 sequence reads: CASSLWTTNTEAFF. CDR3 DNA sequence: TGTGCCAGCAGCTTATGGACAACGAACACTGAAGCTTTCTTT.

The chain's CDR3 is CASGTYAWQETQYF. The DNA for the CDR3 is TGTGCCAGCGGAACCTACGCCTGGCAAGAGACCCAGTACTTC. The genes are TRBV7-9 and TRBJ2-5; D is undetermined. CDR1 is SEHNR and CDR2 is FQNEAQ in the germline V gene (reference sequence). Trimming left V 8 bases short and J 2 bases short, with 15 bases between. This CDR3 region has 14 residues.

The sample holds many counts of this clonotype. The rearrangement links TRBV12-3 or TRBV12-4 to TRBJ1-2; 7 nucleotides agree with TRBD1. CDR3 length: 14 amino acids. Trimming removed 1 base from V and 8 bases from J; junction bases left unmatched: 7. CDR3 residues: CASSLGDSSLGYTF. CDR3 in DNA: TGTGCCAGCAGTTTAGGGGACAGTAGTTTGGGCTACACCTTC.

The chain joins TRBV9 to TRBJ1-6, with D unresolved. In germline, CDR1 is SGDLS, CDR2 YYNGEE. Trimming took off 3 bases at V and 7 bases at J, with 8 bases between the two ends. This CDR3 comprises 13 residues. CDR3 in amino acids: CASSARLNSPLHF. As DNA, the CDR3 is TGTGCCAGCAGCGCCAGGCTGAATTCACCCCTCCACTTT.